A single sample is the source of the 4 T cell receptor beta chains below, sequenced in a study of T cells in Graves' hyperthyroidism and ophthalmopathy. TCR beta CDR3 region amplification was performed from RNA transcripts. The primer set for the first-round RT-PCR of the TCR CDR3 was HTBI. TCRdb fed the multiplex PCR reads into MiXCR, producing one record per CDR3 protein. Here the sample spans 650,000 to 800,000 distinct CDR3 sequences, over 40% being singletons. Sequencing was done on a sample of peripheral blood or thyroid tissue (not recorded which). These receptors originate from an adult man with Graves' disease, either hyperthyroidism or ophthalmopathy (not recorded which).

V and J are TRBV20-1 and TRBJ2-7; tentative D call: TRBD1 (6 bases). The germline V and J ends were trimmed by 4 bases and 7 bases, with 23 bases remaining between them. Per germline, CDR1 DFQATT and CDR2 SNEGSKA (reference sequence). This CDR3 contains 15 residues. CDR3 sequence: CSATPDRTGHYEQYF. CDR3 in DNA: TGCAGTGCTACCCCAGACAGGACGGGGCACTATGAGCAGTACTTC.

Notes on this clonotype: Given a much more abundant clone one base away, this may be a read error. The chain has TRBV11-2 and TRBJ2-5; D remains unclear. Germline CDR1 and CDR2: SGHAT and FQNNGV. The CDR3 loop spans 14 amino acids. Trimming left V 0 bases short and J 6 bases short, with 11 bases between. The CDR3: CASSLDLGGQTQYF. CDR3 in DNA: TGTGCCAGCAGCTTAGACCTAGGTGGGCAGACCCAGTACTTC.

This chain links TRBV20-1 with TRBJ2-7; D is unclear. The CDR3 has 14 residues. The V and J ends lost 3 bases and 2 bases respectively, with 14 bases between them. Germline CDR1 is DFQATT and CDR2 is SNEGSKA (reference sequence). The CDR3 nucleotides are TGCAGTGCTAGCTCGGTGACGGAAGCCTACGAGCAGTACTTC. Amino acid sequence: CSASSVTEAYEQYF.

V and J are TRBV7-3 and TRBJ2-2; D remains unclear. This CDR3 spans 15 amino acids. V was cut by 5 bases and J by 3 bases, with 13 bases left in between. Germline V gives CDR1 SGHTA, CDR2 FQGTGA. As DNA, the CDR3 is TGTGCCAGCAGCCCAACGAAAGGTCACACCGGGGAGCTGTTTTTT. Protein: CASSPTKGHTGELFF.